This T cell receptor beta chain originates from a study of T cell responses to AZD1222 COVID-19 vaccine. Study-level points and caveats: Repertoires were sampled only after the peak T cell response. Baseline serology detected seropositivity in only 5 to 7 AZD1222 recipients.

As for this clone: Its antigen remains unknown.

Pooling was applied to second doses at about 4 or about 12 weeks. Generated by immunoSEQ multiplex PCR, the TCRdb table keeps only in-frame clones and is missing some. Of over 90,000 clones in the sample, around nine tenths are singletons; the top ten hold 3.1%. This TCR was sampled from an adult who received the AZD1222 COVID-19 vaccine. Specimen: peripheral blood, collected 28 days after the second AZD1222 dose.

In DNA, the CDR3 is TGCAGCGCCGCGACAGGGTATGGTCTATATGGCTACACCTTC. It specifies CSAATGYGLYGYTF. The chain is built from TRBV29-1 and TRBJ1-2; 7 bases map to TRBD1. Germline CDR1 reads SQVTM; CDR2 reads ANQGSEA. The CDR3 is 14 residues long. Unmatched junction bases numbered 13, after V lost 7 bases and J lost 5 bases.